This T cell receptor beta chain was sequenced in a study of blood T cell repertoires in COVID-19. Study context: Acute and convalescent COVID-19 specimens originated in the United States, Italy and Spain. PBMCs, B-cell-depleted T cells, or T cells provided the cDNA or gDNA that made up the material.

Authors' analysis steps: Reference gene primer amplification gave estimated nucleated cell counts. Produced via immunoSEQ multiplex PCR; TCRdb's table is partial and in-frame only. D and trimming come from the DNA, and the V and J calls and clone size come from that table. The sample lists under 150,000 clones; 79% were seen once. Source material: peripheral blood. The sequence came from a man in his fifties with active or convalescent COVID-19.

CDR3 DNA: TGTGCCAGCAGCTTCCAGCGGGAGAGGAACGAGCAGTACTTC. Translating gives CASSFQRERNEQYF. This chain connects TRBV7-2 to TRBJ2-7; 8 nucleotides agree with TRBD2. This CDR3 has 14 residues. Germline CDR1 is SGHTA and CDR2 is FQGNSA. V shed 3 bases and J 5 bases; nucleotides not matched to a gene: 6. The variable domain in full, with the rest retrieved from reference TRBV7-2 and TRBJ2-7, is GAGVSQSPSNKVTEKGKDVELRCDPISGHTALYWYRQSLGQGLEFLIYFQGNSAPDKSGLPSDRFSAERTGGSVSTLTIQRTQQEDSAVYLCASSFQRERNEQYFGPGTRLTVT.